Reported below is one TCR beta chain. This record belongs to a study of T cell changes during pregnancy in multiple sclerosis. Sequencing used immunoSEQ multiplex PCR; TCRdb keeps in-frame clones, though not all of them. The sample lists 35,000 to 45,000 clones; 85% to 90% were seen once. The V and J ends lost 8 bases and 5 bases respectively, with 18 bases between them. CDR1 and CDR2 (germline): LNHDA, SQIVND (reference sequence). CDR3 size: 14 residues. The sample was CD4+ T cells from peripheral blood mononuclear cells, taken before pregnancy. The TCR comes from a female donor with multiple sclerosis, enrolled in a pregnancy study. The chain links TRBV19 to TRBJ1-1; TRBD1 might be the D (5 bases). The CDR3 region is CASEEGLVGTEAFF. Written as DNA, the CDR3 is TGTGCCAGTGAAGAGGGACTAGTAGGAACTGAAGCTTTCTTT.